Below are 7 T cell receptor beta chains sequenced from a single sample in a study of T cells after posttransplantation cyclophosphamide. The data were produced by immunoSEQ multiplex PCR, yet TCRdb's version contains in-frame clones alone and is incomplete. The top ten hold less than 4% of the sample, which has about 16,000 clones, around 86% seen once. Sampled 1 year posttransplant, controls received myeloablative marrow transplants, methotrexate and a calcineurin inhibitor. Here the sequenced sample was PBMCs, taken after an allogeneic stem cell transplant with a calcineurin inhibitor and methotrexate. All receptors derive from a male patient in his fifties or sixties who received an allogeneic stem cell transplant from an unrelated donor, was CMV-positive, and had chronic GVHD only. The graft donor may be the source of some T cells.

The rearrangement uses TRBV5-1 and TRBJ1-2; D gene ambiguous. The length of the CDR3 is 12 residues. Germline CDR1 reads SGHRS; CDR2 reads YFSETQ. V was cut by 2 bases and J by 7 bases, with 9 bases left in between. DNA for the CDR3: TGCGCCAGCAGCTTTAACGGGTTTGGCTACACCTTC. The encoded protein is CASSFNGFGYTF. The full variable domain, rest sourced from reference TRBV5-1 and TRBJ1-2, is KAGVTQTPRYLIKTRGQQVTLSCSPISGHRSVSWYQQTPGQGLQFLFEYFSETQRNKGNFPGRFSGRQFSNSRSEMNVSTLELGDSALYLCASSFNGFGYTFGSGTRLTVV.

V usage is TRBV10-1 and J usage is TRBJ1-5; possible D gene TRBD1, 5 bases. CDR3 length equals 15 residues. V lost 3 bases, J lost 5 bases, and 14 bases lay in between. Germline V lookup: CDR1 WNHNN, CDR2 SYGVQD (reference sequence). Written as DNA, the CDR3 is TGCGCCAGCAGTGAACAGGTACCCTCGGATCAGCCCCAGCATTTT. Its protein product is CASSEQVPSDQPQHF.

V and J are TRBV6-6 and TRBJ2-5; 8 bases match TRBD1. The V gene's germline CDR1 is MNHNY and CDR2 SVGAGI (reference sequence). This CDR3 contains 14 residues. V shed 6 bases, J shed 9 bases, and the junction held 12 bases outside the gene matches. The DNA of the CDR3 is TGTGCCAGCAGGATCGGACCACCACAGGGGGCCCAGTACTTC. This codes for CASRIGPPQGAQYF.

By frequency in the sample, this clone is medium-sized (0.01 to 0.1%). The V gene is TRBV19, the J gene TRBJ2-7; a possible D gene is TRBD2 (6 bases). V dropped 2 bases and J dropped 7 bases, with 15 bases sitting between them. This CDR3 is 14 amino acids long. Germline V gives CDR1 LNHDA, CDR2 SQIVND (reference sequence). The CDR3 here is CASSISTGGQEQYF. The CDR3 DNA reads TGTGCCAGTAGTATATCGACCGGGGGTCAAGAGCAGTACTTC.

A note on this clone: The junction and the germline gene differ at one end; a read error may be behind it. The V call is TRBV7-7, the J call TRBJ2-3; 7 bases line up with TRBD1. CDR1 SSHAT and CDR2 FNYEAQ come from the germline V gene (reference sequence). CDR3 length equals 12 residues. Here the CDR3 reads CASSPDRVTQYF. The CDR3 DNA sequence: TGTGCTAGCAGCCCTGACAGGGTTACGCAGTATTTT.

The chain recombines TRBV5-1 with TRBJ2-5; no definite D call. The CDR3 length is 13 residues. Germline CDR1 and CDR2: SGHRS and YFSETQ. Deletions cut 0 bases from V and 4 bases from J, with 7 bases between. Here the CDR3 DNA reads TGCGCCAGCAGCTTGGATGCCGGAGAGACCCAGTACTTC. This gives the protein CASSLDAGETQYF.

The CDR3 spells CASQGAWAYEQYF. The CDR3 nucleotides read TGTGCCAGCCAGGGGGCTTGGGCCTACGAGCAGTACTTC. The V gene is TRBV6-5, the J gene TRBJ2-7, with 8 bases identical to TRBD1. Germline V lookup: CDR1 MNHEY, CDR2 SVGAGI. CDR3 length: 13 amino acids. The V gene end was trimmed by 8 bases and the J gene end by 2 bases; junction bases not matched to a gene: 5.